These T cell receptor beta chains were read from a single sample in a study of PD-L1 blockade in urothelial cancer. Sequenced by immunoSEQ multiplex PCR; TCRdb stores in-frame clones only, minus some. The profile shows under 45,000 clones, roughly four fifths of them singletons. Sequenced here: PBMCs, sampled around atezolizumab (anti-PD-L1) treatment. These TCRs come from a man in his sixties with urothelial cancer. Each CDR3 is given without its conserved first and last residue. The listing skips clone size in some rows; elsewhere it reads once, few, many or a size class.

clone_size j_call v_call cdr3_aa
once TRBJ2-1 TRBV5-6 AAAGGSSYNEQF
NA TRBJ1-3 TRBV25-1 ASRRTGAGNTIY
NA TRBJ2-3 TRBV7-9 ASRRLHRDQIRTDTQY
NA TRBJ2-7 TRBV6-6 ASSTTSGGSYEQY
NA TRBJ2-5 TRBV6-5 ASSYSSKGARETQY
NA TRBJ2-3 TRBV10-3 AISEFEVGTDTQY
NA TRBJ1-5 TRBV2 ASRQQGLADQPQH
NA TRBJ2-5 TRBV6-5 ASSSEETQY
NA TRBJ2-5 TRBV28 ASSLFPGGGKETQY
NA TRBJ1-5 TRBV5-1 ASSLGQGGYQPQH
NA TRBJ1-5 TRBV28 ASTRQGIRNQPQH
NA TRBJ2-2 TRBV5-1 ASSLSASGGNTGELF
NA TRBJ2-5 TRBV5-6 ASSLDVRETQY
few TRBJ1-1 TRBV5-1 ASSSRTGRKDTEAF
NA TRBJ2-5 TRBV2 ASSVLQETQY
NA TRBJ2-3 TRBV5-1 ASRQGTGDTDTQY
NA TRBJ2-1 TRBV6-1 ASSAETGGLNEQF
NA TRBJ2-3 TRBV6-6 ASSPGLADTDTQY
NA TRBJ2-1 TRBV4-2 ASSQERASGGHEQF
NA TRBJ1-2 TRBV2 ASGSGPANYGYT
NA TRBJ2-2 TRBV5-1 ASSADPKPGQGIGELF
NA TRBJ1-2 TRBV28 ASSLPWTGGASGYT
once TRBJ2-5 TRBV5-1 ASSLDGRGEETQY
few TRBJ1-1 TRBV2 ASRVDRMNTEAF
NA TRBJ2-5 TRBV29-1 SVGGDRGETQY
NA TRBJ2-5 TRBV6-1 ASSELVSGIKETQY
NA TRBJ2-4 TRBV5-8 ASSSGQGEDIQY
NA TRBJ2-3 TRBV2 ASSSLRDTQY
NA TRBJ1-2 TRBV7-2 ASSLDREWGYT
NA TRBJ1-1 TRBV29-1 SVERNTEAF
NA TRBJ2-3 TRBV10-3 AISESTETQY
NA TRBJ1-3 TRBV21-1 ASTSFVGQGARNTIY